These 22 T cell receptor beta chains were all obtained from the same sample, sequenced in a study of T-cell memory formation after mild COVID-19. TCRdb independently ran MiXCR on the 5' RACE reads; one entry per CDR3 protein. The sample holds 400,000 or so distinct CDR3 sequences; 21% are singletons and the top ten take about 12%. Material for sequencing was PBMCs or a T cell subset sorted from them (not recorded which). The receptors shown here come from an adult woman who had mild COVID-19 (a few samples of this study predate the infection). Cell type and time point are not known.

The rearrangement links TRBV12-3 or TRBV12-4 to TRBJ1-6; maybe TRBD1 (5 bases). The CDR3 runs to 15 residues. The V end was cut by 4 bases, the J end by 1 base, with 8 bases between. As DNA, the CDR3 is TGTGCCAGCAGTTGGAGGGGTTCCTATAATTCACCCCTCCACTTT. This gives the protein CASSWRGSYNSPLHF.

In this sample, this clonotype turned up a few times. CDR3 in DNA: TGTGCCAGCAGCCTGGGACAGCTAAATGATGAAAAACTGTTTTTT. Translation: CASSLGQLNDEKLFF. The chain employs TRBV7-2 and TRBJ1-4; 7 bases agree with TRBD1. Germline CDR1 reads SGHTA; CDR2 reads FQGNSA. This CDR3 is built from 15 residues. J gave up 6 bases and V 5 bases, and 9 bases lay outside the gene matches.

V usage is TRBV5-8 and J usage is TRBJ2-2; 14 nucleotides line up with TRBD2. J was trimmed by 0 bases and V by 4 bases; bases with no gene match: 8. The length of the CDR3 is 19 residues. Germline V lookup: CDR1 SGHTS, CDR2 YDEGEE. In nucleotides, the CDR3 is TGTGCCAGCAGCCCGGGACTAGCGGGAGCCTGGGCGAACACCGGGGAGCTGTTTTTT. This codes for CASSPGLAGAWANTGELFF.

A few counts support this clonotype. The genes are TRBV3-1 and TRBJ2-1; D is undetermined. V dropped 0 bases and J dropped 7 bases, with 10 bases sitting between them. Germline CDR1 LGHDT, CDR2 YNNKEL (reference sequence). There are 14 residues in the CDR3. The CDR3 loop is CASSQDRRLNEQFF. For the CDR3, the DNA is TGTGCCAGCAGCCAAGATAGGCGTCTAAATGAGCAGTTCTTC.

This clonotype was counted many times. The CDR3, as DNA: TGTGCCAGCAGCTTCACCTCCACCCGGACTAGCGGGGGGCCGACCAGCTCCTACAATGAGCAGTTCTTC. Protein sequence: CASSFTSTRTSGGPTSSYNEQFF. The J gene is TRBJ2-1, the V gene TRBV7-6; 14 nucleotides match TRBD2. The V and J ends lost 3 bases and 0 bases, in that order; junction bases with no gene match: 19. The CDR3 runs 23 residues. Germline V gene lookup returns CDR1 SGHVS and CDR2 FNYEAQ.

The V and J genes are TRBV7-8 and TRBJ1-2, with 8 bases that match TRBD1. Trimming took 5 bases from V and 5 from J; bases not matched to a gene: 13. Germline loops: CDR1 SGHVS, CDR2 FQNEAQ. The CDR3 is 16 amino acids. The CDR3 loop reads CASSGRGRQSLYGYTF. The CDR3 DNA sequence: TGTGCCAGCAGCGGCAGGGGGCGCCAATCACTATATGGCTACACCTTC.

This clonotype was counted a single time. The chain uses TRBV15 and TRBJ1-1, with D tentatively TRBD1 (6 bases). The CDR3 is 15 residues long. Trimming stripped 1 base from V and 0 bases from J, with 9 bases between. In germline, CDR1 is LNHNV, CDR2 YYDKDF (reference sequence). The chain's CDR3 is CATSRGQAMNTEAFF. CDR3 DNA sequence: TGTGCCACCAGCAGAGGACAGGCTATGAACACTGAAGCTTTCTTT.

This clonotype was seen more than once but under ten times. The rearrangement uses TRBV7-9 and TRBJ2-5, with 13 bases aligning to TRBD2. V gave up 3 bases and J gave up 4 bases; unmatched junction bases: 5. Germline-derived CDR1 and CDR2 are SEHNR and FQNEAQ (reference sequence). The CDR3 runs to 16 residues. The CDR3 here is CASSFRLAGGGETQYF. Here the CDR3 DNA reads TGTGCCAGCAGCTTCAGACTAGCGGGAGGTGGAGAGACCCAGTACTTC.

J is TRBJ2-1 and V is TRBV5-1; possibly TRBD2 for D (5 bases). Trimming left V 3 bases short and J 5 bases short, with 15 bases between. The CDR3 sequence is 15 residues long. CDR1 SGHRS and CDR2 YFSETQ come from the germline V gene. CDR3 loop: CASSSLSVRDNEQFF. In DNA form, the CDR3 reads TGCGCCAGCAGCTCGCTTTCGGTGAGGGACAATGAGCAGTTCTTC.

This clonotype was found a few times. J is TRBJ2-7 and V is TRBV9; 9 bases are shared with TRBD2. The germline V gene has CDR1 SGDLS and CDR2 YYNGEE. With 0 bases clipped from V and 1 base from J, the junction kept 2 bases outside the gene matches. This CDR3 region has 15 residues. In DNA, the CDR3 is TGTGCCAGCAGCGTAGCTAGCGGGGCTTCCTACGAGCAGTACTTC. Its translation: CASSVASGASYEQYF.

V is TRBV6-1 and J is TRBJ2-7; TRBD1 matches 7 bases. CDR1 is MNHNS, CDR2 SASEGT, per germline. The CDR3 consists of 14 residues. Losses at the gene ends were 6 bases for V and 5 bases for J; bases not matched to a gene: 10. The CDR3 DNA is TGTGCCAGCAGCGTCGACAGGGCCAGGGACGAGCAGTACTTC. Protein product: CASSVDRARDEQYF.

The chain links TRBV6-5 to TRBJ1-1; no definite D call. The CDR3 is made up of 16 amino acids. Germline CDR1 MNHEY, CDR2 SVGAGI. V gave up 1 base and J gave up 3 bases, with 15 bases separating them. The CDR3 spells CASSYFGVYGDTEAFF. CDR3 coding DNA: TGTGCCAGCAGTTACTTTGGGGTGTACGGCGACACTGAAGCTTTCTTT.

The J gene is TRBJ1-2, the V gene TRBV3-1, with 7 bases aligning to TRBD1. The junction had 2 bases not matched to a gene; V was cut back by 4 bases and J by 6 bases. CDR1 and CDR2 from the germline V gene are LGHDT and YNNKEL (reference sequence). There are 12 residues in the CDR3. This CDR3 reads CASSPQGNGYTF. The DNA of the CDR3 is TGTGCCAGCAGCCCACAGGGGAATGGCTACACCTTC.

The chain employs TRBV7-2 and TRBJ1-5; D uncertain. The CDR3 is 12 residues long. Deletions cut 3 bases from V and 11 bases from J, with 11 bases between. The germline V gene has CDR1 SGHTA and CDR2 FQGNSA. Here the CDR3 DNA reads TGTGCCAGCAGCTTTTCCGGGGAGACCCAGCATTTT. It specifies CASSFSGETQHF.

Only a few counts were recorded for this clonotype. An end of the junction differs from the germline gene, which may be a read error. The chain uses TRBV4-2 and TRBJ1-3; perhaps TRBD1 as D (5 bases). CDR1 and CDR2 (germline): LGHNA, YNFKEQ. CDR3 size: 15 residues. The CDR3 coding sequence is TGTGCCAGCAGCGTGGGGGGGACCTCTAGAAACACCATATATTTT. Amino acid sequence: CASSVGGTSRNTIYF.

This clonotype showed up many times. This rearrangement joins TRBV24-1 to TRBJ1-4; the match to TRBD1 covers 9 bases. The CDR3 extends over 14 amino acids. In germline, CDR1 is KGHDR, CDR2 SFDVKD. V shed 7 bases, J shed 8 bases, and the junction held 7 bases outside the gene matches. The CDR3 is CATRNDRGCEKLFF. The CDR3 DNA reads TGTGCCACCAGAAATGACAGGGGGTGCGAAAAACTGTTTTTT.

This chain joins TRBV2 and TRBJ1-1, with no clear D. CDR1 is SNHLY, CDR2 FYNNEI, per germline. Trimming stripped 7 bases from V and 5 bases from J, with 14 bases between. The CDR3 covers 13 residues. The CDR3, as DNA: TGTGCCAGCATCTTGGCCGTAGGGACTGAAGCTTTCTTT. This gives the protein CASILAVGTEAFF. Full variable domain (outside the CDR3, taken from reference TRBV2 and TRBJ1-1): EPEVTQTPSHQVTQMGQEVILRCVPISNHLYFYWYRQILGQKVEFLVSFYNNEISEKSEIFDDQFSVERPDGSNFTLKIRSTKLEDSAMYFCASILAVGTEAFFGQGTRLTVV.

The sample holds a few counts of this clonotype. The chain carries TRBV4-1 and TRBJ1-5; D is unresolved. The length of the CDR3 is 15 residues. Germline lookup yields CDR1 MGHRA and CDR2 YSYEKL. V gave up 0 bases and J gave up 4 bases, with 10 bases separating them. The CDR3 DNA reads as TGCGCCAGCAGCCAAGATCACAGTGGGAATCAGCCCCAGCATTTT. Its translation is CASSQDHSGNQPQHF.

This clonotype was seen a handful of times. The V and J genes are TRBV10-3 and TRBJ2-3; unclear D gene. Trimming took 4 bases from V and 5 from J, leaving 7 bases between them. Germline lookup yields CDR1 ENHRY and CDR2 SYGVKD. The CDR3 is 12 amino acids. The CDR3 sequence: CAISGLEDTQYF. CDR3 nucleotide sequence: TGTGCCATCAGTGGGTTGGAAGATACGCAGTATTTT.

This clonotype has ten or more counts. The junction differs from germline at one of its ends, possibly a read error. The chain links TRBV5-1 to TRBJ1-1; D is unclear. The CDR3 consists of 13 residues. Germline CDR1 and CDR2: SGHRS and YFSETQ. The CDR3 DNA follows: TGTGCCAGCAGCTTAACCCCGAACACTGAAGCTTTCTTT. Protein: CASSLTPNTEAFF.

This chain uses TRBV11-2 with TRBJ2-5; D is undetermined. CDR1 is SGHAT, CDR2 FQNNGV, per germline. The V end was cut by 1 base, the J end by 1 base, with 16 bases between. The CDR3 has 17 amino acids. This CDR3 is CASSLVVVDLVQETQYF. The CDR3 coding sequence is TGTGCCAGCAGCTTAGTTGTAGTGGACCTTGTCCAAGAGACCCAGTACTTC.

The genes are TRBV7-9 and TRBJ2-3; D is uncertain. The CDR3 covers 12 residues. Germline values: CDR1 SEHNR, CDR2 FQNEAQ (reference sequence). V was shortened by 1 base and J by 3 bases, with 2 bases between the two germline ends. CDR3 nucleotides: TGTGCCAGCAGCTTAGAGACAGATACGCAGTATTTT. Its translation is CASSLETDTQYF. The full variable domain, rest sourced from reference TRBV7-9 and TRBJ2-3, is DTGVSQNPRHKITKRGQNVTFRCDPISEHNRLYWYRQTLGQGPEFLTYFQNEAQLEKSRLLSDRFSAERPKGSFSTLEIQRTEQGDSAMYLCASSLETDTQYFGPGTRLTVL.